This T cell receptor (beta chain) stems from a study of T cell responses to AZD1222 COVID-19 vaccine. Germline values: CDR1 MDHEN, CDR2 SYDVKM. This CDR3 has 13 amino acids. The V gene lost 10 bases and the J gene lost 0 bases, with 12 bases spanning the gap. The assay was immunoSEQ multiplex PCR, and TCRdb's table has in-frame clones only and misses some. Among about 150,000 clones listed, about 90% were seen once. This clone was recorded once. Source: peripheral blood, taken on day 0 of AZD1222 vaccination. V gene TRBV28 combines with J gene TRBJ1-2, with D perhaps TRBD1 (6 bases). This clonotype was obtained from an adult in good health. The CDR3 spells CATTKGANYGYTF. In DNA form, the CDR3 reads TGTGCCACCACTAAGGGGGCTAACTATGGCTACACCTTC.